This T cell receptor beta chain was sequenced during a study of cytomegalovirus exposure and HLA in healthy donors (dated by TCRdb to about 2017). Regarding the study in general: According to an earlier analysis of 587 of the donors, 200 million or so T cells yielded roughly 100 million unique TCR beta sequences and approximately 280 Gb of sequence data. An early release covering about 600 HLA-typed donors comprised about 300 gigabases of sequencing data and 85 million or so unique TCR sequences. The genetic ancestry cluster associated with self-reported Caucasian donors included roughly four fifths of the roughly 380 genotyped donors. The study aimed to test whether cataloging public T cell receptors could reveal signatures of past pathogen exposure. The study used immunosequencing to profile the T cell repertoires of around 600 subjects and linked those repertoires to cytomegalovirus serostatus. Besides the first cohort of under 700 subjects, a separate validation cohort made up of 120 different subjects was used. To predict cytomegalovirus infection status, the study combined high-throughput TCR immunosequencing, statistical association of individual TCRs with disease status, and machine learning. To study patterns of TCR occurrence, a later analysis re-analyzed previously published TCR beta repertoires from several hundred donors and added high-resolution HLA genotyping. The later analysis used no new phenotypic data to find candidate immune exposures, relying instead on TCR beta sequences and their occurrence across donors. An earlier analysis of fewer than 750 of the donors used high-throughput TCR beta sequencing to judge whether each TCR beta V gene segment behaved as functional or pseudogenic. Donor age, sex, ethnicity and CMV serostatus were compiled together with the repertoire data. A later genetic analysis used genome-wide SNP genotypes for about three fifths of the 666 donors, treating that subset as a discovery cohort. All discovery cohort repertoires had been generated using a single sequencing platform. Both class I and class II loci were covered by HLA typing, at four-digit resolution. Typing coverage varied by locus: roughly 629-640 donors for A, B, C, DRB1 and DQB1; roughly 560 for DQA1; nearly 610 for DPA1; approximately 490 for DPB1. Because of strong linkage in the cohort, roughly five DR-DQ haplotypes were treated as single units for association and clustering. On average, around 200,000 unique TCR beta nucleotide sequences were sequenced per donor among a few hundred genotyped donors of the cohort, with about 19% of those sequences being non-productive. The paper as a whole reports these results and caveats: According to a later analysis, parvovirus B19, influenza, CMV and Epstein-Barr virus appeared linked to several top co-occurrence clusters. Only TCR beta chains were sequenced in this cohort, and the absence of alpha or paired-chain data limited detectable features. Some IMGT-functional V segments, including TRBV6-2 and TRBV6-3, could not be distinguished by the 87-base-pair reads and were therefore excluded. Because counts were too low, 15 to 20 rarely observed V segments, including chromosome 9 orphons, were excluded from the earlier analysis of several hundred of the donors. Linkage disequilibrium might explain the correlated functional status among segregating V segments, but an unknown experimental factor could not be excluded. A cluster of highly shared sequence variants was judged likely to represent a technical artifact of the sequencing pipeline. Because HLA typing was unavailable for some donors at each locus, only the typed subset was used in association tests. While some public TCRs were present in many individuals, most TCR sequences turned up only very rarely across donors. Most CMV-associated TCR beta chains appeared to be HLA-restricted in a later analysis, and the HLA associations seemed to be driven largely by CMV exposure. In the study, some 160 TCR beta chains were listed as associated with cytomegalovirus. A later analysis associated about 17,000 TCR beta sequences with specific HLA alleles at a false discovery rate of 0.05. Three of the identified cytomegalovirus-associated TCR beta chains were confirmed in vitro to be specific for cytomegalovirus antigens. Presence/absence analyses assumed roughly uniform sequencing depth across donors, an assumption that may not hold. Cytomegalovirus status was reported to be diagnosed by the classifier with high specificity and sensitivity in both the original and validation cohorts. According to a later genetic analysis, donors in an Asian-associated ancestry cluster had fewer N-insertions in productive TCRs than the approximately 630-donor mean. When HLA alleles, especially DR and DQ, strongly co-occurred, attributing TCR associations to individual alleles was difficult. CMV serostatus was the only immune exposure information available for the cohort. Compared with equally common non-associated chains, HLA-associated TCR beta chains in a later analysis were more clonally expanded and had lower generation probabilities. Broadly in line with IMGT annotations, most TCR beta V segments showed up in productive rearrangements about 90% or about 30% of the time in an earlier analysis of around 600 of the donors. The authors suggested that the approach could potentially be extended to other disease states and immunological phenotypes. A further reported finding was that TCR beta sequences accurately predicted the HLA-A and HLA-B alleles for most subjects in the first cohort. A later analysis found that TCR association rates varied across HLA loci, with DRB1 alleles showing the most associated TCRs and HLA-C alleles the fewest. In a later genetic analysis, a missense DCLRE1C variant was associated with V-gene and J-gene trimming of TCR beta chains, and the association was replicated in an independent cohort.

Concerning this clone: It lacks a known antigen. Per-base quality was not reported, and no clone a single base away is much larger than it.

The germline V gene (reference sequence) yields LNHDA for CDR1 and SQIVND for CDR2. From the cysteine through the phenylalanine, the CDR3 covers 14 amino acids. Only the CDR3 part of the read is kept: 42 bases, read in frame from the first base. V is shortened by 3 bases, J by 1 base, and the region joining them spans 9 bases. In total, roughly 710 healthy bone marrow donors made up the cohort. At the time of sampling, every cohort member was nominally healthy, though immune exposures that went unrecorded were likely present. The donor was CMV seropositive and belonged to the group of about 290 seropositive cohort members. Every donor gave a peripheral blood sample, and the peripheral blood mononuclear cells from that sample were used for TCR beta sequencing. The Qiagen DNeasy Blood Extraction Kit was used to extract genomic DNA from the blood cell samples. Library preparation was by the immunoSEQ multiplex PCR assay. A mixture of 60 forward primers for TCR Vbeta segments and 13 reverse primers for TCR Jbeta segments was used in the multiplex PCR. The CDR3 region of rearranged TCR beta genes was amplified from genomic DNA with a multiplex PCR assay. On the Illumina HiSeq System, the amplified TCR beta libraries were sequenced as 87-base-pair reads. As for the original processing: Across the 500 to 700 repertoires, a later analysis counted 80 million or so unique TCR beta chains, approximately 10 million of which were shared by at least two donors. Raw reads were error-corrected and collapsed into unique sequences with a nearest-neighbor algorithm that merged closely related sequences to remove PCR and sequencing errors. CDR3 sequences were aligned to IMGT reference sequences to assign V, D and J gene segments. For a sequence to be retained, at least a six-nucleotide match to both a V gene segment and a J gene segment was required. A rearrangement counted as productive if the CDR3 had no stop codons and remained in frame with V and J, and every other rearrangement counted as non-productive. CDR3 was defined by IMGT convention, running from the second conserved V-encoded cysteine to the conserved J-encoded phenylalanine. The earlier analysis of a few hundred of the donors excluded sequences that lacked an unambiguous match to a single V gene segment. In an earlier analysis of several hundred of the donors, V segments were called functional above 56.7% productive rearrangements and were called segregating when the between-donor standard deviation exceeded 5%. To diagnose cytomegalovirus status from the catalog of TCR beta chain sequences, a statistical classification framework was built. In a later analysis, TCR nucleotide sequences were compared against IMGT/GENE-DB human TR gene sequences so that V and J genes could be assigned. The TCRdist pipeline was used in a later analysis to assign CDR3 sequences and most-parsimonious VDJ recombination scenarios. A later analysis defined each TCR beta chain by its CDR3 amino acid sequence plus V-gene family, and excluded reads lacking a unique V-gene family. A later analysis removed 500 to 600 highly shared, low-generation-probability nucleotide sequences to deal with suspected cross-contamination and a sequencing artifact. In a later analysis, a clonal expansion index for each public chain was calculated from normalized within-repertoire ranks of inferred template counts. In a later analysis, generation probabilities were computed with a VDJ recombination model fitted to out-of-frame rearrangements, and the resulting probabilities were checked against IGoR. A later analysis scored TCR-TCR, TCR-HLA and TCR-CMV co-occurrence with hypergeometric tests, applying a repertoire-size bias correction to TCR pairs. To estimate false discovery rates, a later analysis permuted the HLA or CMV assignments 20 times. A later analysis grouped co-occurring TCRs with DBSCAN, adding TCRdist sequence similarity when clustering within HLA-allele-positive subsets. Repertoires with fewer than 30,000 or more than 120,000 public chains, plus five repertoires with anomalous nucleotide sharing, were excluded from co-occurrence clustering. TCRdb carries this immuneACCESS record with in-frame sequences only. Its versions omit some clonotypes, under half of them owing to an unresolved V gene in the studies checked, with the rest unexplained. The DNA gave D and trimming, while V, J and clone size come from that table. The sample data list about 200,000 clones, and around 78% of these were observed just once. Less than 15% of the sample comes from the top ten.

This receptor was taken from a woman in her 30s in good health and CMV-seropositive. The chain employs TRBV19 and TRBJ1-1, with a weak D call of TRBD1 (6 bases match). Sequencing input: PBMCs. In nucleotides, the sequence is TGTGCCAGTAGTATGGGACACCAGAACACTGAAGCTTTCTTT. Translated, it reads CASSMGHQNTEAFF.